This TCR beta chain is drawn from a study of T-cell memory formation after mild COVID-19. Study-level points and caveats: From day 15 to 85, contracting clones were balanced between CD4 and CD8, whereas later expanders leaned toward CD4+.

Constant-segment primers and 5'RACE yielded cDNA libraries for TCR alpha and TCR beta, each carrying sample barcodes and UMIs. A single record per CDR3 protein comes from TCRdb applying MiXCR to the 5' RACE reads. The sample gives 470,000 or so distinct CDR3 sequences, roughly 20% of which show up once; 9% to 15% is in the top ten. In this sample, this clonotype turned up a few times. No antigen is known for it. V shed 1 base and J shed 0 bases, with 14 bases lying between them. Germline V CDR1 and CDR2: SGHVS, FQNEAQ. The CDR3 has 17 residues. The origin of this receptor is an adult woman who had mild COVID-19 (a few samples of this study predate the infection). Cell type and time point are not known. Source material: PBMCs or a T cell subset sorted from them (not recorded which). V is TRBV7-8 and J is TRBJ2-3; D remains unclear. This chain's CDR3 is CASSLGAAGLSTDTQYF. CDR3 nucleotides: TGTGCCAGCAGCTTAGGCGCTGCCGGCTTGAGCACAGATACGCAGTATTTT.